Presented here are 27 T cell receptor beta chains from one specimen sequenced in a study of T cell responses to AZD1222 COVID-19 vaccine. Sequencing was performed with immunoSEQ multiplex PCR; in TCRdb, only in-frame clones are kept and a portion is missing. This sample yields some 170,000 clones, of which roughly nine tenths are seen a single time; around 4.5% belongs to the top ten. The starting material was peripheral blood, obtained on day 0 of MenACWY control vaccination. These TCRs come from an adult in good health.

The CDR3 coding sequence is TGCGCCAGCAGCCAAGATCTGACGGGTGCGGATACGCAGTATTTT. Residues: CASSQDLTGADTQYF. The chain is built from TRBV4-3 and TRBJ2-3; D not certain. Germline values: CDR1 LGHNA, CDR2 YSLEER. The CDR3 contains 15 residues. V was trimmed by 0 bases and J by 6 bases, leaving 13 bases between them.

The V and J genes are TRBV5-1 and TRBJ2-5; 11 bases are shared with TRBD2. Germline V gene lookup returns CDR1 SGHRS and CDR2 YFSETQ. The ends lost 7 bases at V and 2 bases at J; junction bases unmatched: 4. The CDR3 consists of 14 residues. The CDR3 nucleotides read TGCGCCAGCGGACTAGCGGGCCAACAAGAGACCCAGTACTTC. Its translation is CASGLAGQQETQYF. The complete variable domain, with remaining parts taken from reference TRBV5-1 and TRBJ2-5, reads KAGVTQTPRYLIKTRGQQVTLSCSPISGHRSVSWYQQTPGQGLQFLFEYFSETQRNKGNFPGRFSGRQFSNSRSEMNVSTLELGDSALYLCASGLAGQQETQYFGPGTRLLVL.

The chain is built from TRBV6-6 and TRBJ2-4; 9 nucleotides agree with TRBD1. Germline V lookup: CDR1 MNHNY, CDR2 SVGAGI (reference sequence). V trimming: 6 bases; J trimming: 7 bases; junction bases outside the gene matches: 10. The CDR3 is 15 residues long. The CDR3 reads CASSHLQGAANIQYF. The CDR3 DNA reads as TGTGCCAGCAGCCACCTACAGGGGGCAGCGAACATTCAGTACTTC.

This clone came up a few times. V and J are TRBV5-1 and TRBJ1-1; D remains ambiguous. The V gene lost 4 bases and the J gene lost 4 bases, with 17 bases spanning the gap. The CDR3 runs to 15 residues. Germline V gene sequence: CDR1 SGHRS, CDR2 YFSETQ. DNA of the CDR3: TGCGCCAGCAGCCCGGTCATGATCCTTGGCACTGAAGCTTTCTTT. Translating gives CASSPVMILGTEAFF.

The chain couples TRBV28 to TRBJ2-6; D uncertain. Germline V gives CDR1 MDHEN, CDR2 SYDVKM. Trimming pared 5 bases from V and 0 bases from J, leaving 11 bases between. This CDR3 region has 16 residues. CDR3 amino acids: CASSPVWTSGANVLTF. DNA for the CDR3: TGTGCCAGCAGTCCCGTGTGGACCTCTGGGGCCAACGTCCTGACTTTC.

The count of this clone is one. The chain is built from TRBV6-5 and TRBJ2-1; 10 bases line up with TRBD2. J lost 2 bases, V lost 5 bases, and 3 bases had no gene match. CDR1 and CDR2 (germline): MNHEY, SVGAGI. The CDR3 loop spans 15 amino acids. The CDR3 DNA is TGTGCCAGCAGTCGTCTAGCGGGAGCCTACAATGAGCAGTTCTTC. Its protein is CASSRLAGAYNEQFF.

The chain is built from TRBV19 and TRBJ2-7; D is tentatively TRBD1 or TRBD2 (5 bases each). The CDR3 length is 14 residues. Trimming removed 6 bases from V and 3 bases from J, with 15 bases in between. The germline V gene encodes CDR1 LNHDA and CDR2 SQIVND (reference sequence). CDR3 amino acids: CASSNRDRFYEQYF. As DNA, the CDR3 is TGTGCCAGTAGCAACCGGGACCGATTCTACGAGCAGTACTTC.

In the case of this clone: Other nucleotide sequences in the sample specify the same CDR3. Written as DNA, the CDR3 is TGCAGTGCGACGGGCAACTATGGCTACACCTTC. Translated, it gives CSATGNYGYTF. The rearrangement uses TRBV20-1 and TRBJ1-2, with D uncertain. CDR3 length equals 11 residues. The V and J ends lost 6 bases and 2 bases respectively, with 7 bases between them. Germline CDR1 is DFQATT and CDR2 is SNEGSKA (reference sequence).

This clone was observed a handful of times. This chain uses TRBV7-9 with TRBJ1-4, with D hard to call. Germline V gives CDR1 SEHNR, CDR2 FQNEAQ (reference sequence). The V and J ends lost 3 bases and 5 bases respectively, with 13 bases between them. The CDR3 has 15 amino acids. The DNA of the CDR3 is TGTGCCAGCAGCTTGAGAGACATCGAGAATGAAAAACTGTTTTTT. This encodes CASSLRDIENEKLFF.

The chain links TRBV27 to TRBJ2-7; 7 bases are shared with TRBD2. V lost 2 bases, J lost 5 bases, and 9 bases stayed unmatched. There are 15 residues in the CDR3. CDR1 is MNHEY, CDR2 SMNVEV, per germline (reference sequence). The CDR3 bases are TGTGCCAGCAGTTTAGCGCCCCCGGGGGGTAACGAGCAGTACTTC. It yields the protein CASSLAPPGGNEQYF.

The chain recombines TRBV7-8 with TRBJ2-2; the match to TRBD2 covers 7 bases. Germline V CDR1 and CDR2: SGHVS, FQNEAQ. V was pared by 3 bases and J by 6 bases, with 7 bases of the junction left unmatched. The CDR3 consists of 15 residues. CDR3 DNA sequence: TGTGCCAGCAGCTTGGCTAGCGGCATTCCCGGGGAGCTGTTTTTT. Translation: CASSLASGIPGELFF.

This sequence joins TRBV19 and TRBJ1-5; TRBD1 might be the D (5 bases). The CDR3 consists of 15 residues. Germline CDR1 LNHDA, CDR2 SQIVND (reference sequence). The V end lost 3 bases, the J end lost 1 base, and 10 bases lay between the germline ends. The DNA of the CDR3 is TGTGCCAGTAGTATCTTCCGGGGCAGCAATCAGCCCCAGCATTTT. Protein: CASSIFRGSNQPQHF.

The rearrangement links TRBV7-2 to TRBJ2-2, with D tentatively TRBD2 (5 bases). In germline, CDR1 is SGHTA, CDR2 FQGNSA. V shed 1 base and J shed 7 bases, with 13 bases lying between them. The CDR3 is made up of 15 amino acids. CDR3 nucleotide sequence: TGTGCCAGCAGCTTAGGGATTAGCGACCTCGGGGAGCTGTTTTTT. This encodes CASSLGISDLGELFF.

This clone was seen a single time. J is TRBJ1-4 and V is TRBV11-2; 7 bases are a match to TRBD1. This CDR3 region has 16 residues. The J segment lost 7 bases and the V segment lost 3 bases, leaving 11 bases of the junction unmatched. Germline assignment: CDR1 SGHAT and CDR2 FQNNGV. CDR3 amino acids: CASSFQGGRVGEKLFF. Written as DNA, the CDR3 is TGTGCCAGCAGCTTCCAAGGGGGCAGGGTGGGTGAAAAACTGTTTTTT.

CDR3 loop: CASSFTGGRSEQYF. CDR3 in DNA: TGTGCCAGCAGTTTTACAGGGGGGAGAAGCGAGCAGTACTTC. The V and J genes are TRBV28 and TRBJ2-7; 8 bases map to TRBD1. Losses at the gene ends were 3 bases for V and 6 bases for J; bases not matched to a gene: 7. Germline V gene lookup returns CDR1 MDHEN and CDR2 SYDVKM. This CDR3 has 14 amino acids.

This chain uses TRBV5-1 with TRBJ2-7; D is possibly TRBD2 (6 bases). Germline CDR1 is SGHRS and CDR2 is YFSETQ. The CDR3 runs to 14 residues. V lost 4 bases and J 5 bases, leaving 16 bases between the germline ends. CDR3 DNA: TGCGCCAGCAGCCCAAGCGGGCTGGGGCACGAGCAGTACTTC. It specifies CASSPSGLGHEQYF.

The chain has TRBV28 and TRBJ2-7; TRBD2 aligns across 8 bases. V lost 3 bases, J lost 1 base, and 8 bases stayed unmatched. Germline values: CDR1 MDHEN, CDR2 SYDVKM. The CDR3 covers 16 residues. The DNA of the CDR3 is TGTGCCAGCAGTTTCACGCTAGCGGGCCTTTCCTACGAGCAGTACTTC. Protein: CASSFTLAGLSYEQYF. The entire variable domain, with the rest obtained from reference TRBV28 and TRBJ2-7, is as follows: DVKVTQSSRYLVKRTGEKVFLECVQDMDHENMFWYRQDPGLGLRLIYFSYDVKMKEKGDIPEGYSVSREKKERFSLILESASTNQTSMYLCASSFTLAGLSYEQYFGPGTRLTVT.

The V call is TRBV9, the J call TRBJ2-1; D uncertain. Per the germline V gene, CDR1 is SGDLS and CDR2 is YYNGEE. Trimming removed 4 bases from V and 6 bases from J, with 14 bases in between. This CDR3 comprises 14 residues. Written as DNA, the CDR3 is TGTGCCAGCAGCCCGTTCACCCGTCCCAATGAGCAGTTCTTC. Its protein product is CASSPFTRPNEQFF.

The CDR3 region is CASSFPGQAKVEQYF. The CDR3 coding sequence is TGTGCCAGCAGCTTTCCGGGACAGGCTAAAGTCGAGCAGTACTTC. The chain employs TRBV5-4 and TRBJ2-7, with 8 nucleotides matching TRBD1. This CDR3 is built from 15 residues. V lost 2 bases and J lost 6; bases outside the gene matches: 10. Germline-derived CDR1 and CDR2 are SGHNT and YYREEE (reference sequence).

The chain combines TRBV6-6 with TRBJ2-2; 10 bases are a match to TRBD2. CDR3 length: 15 amino acids. V shed 0 bases, J shed 6 bases, and the junction held 1 base outside the gene matches. Germline CDR1 and CDR2: MNHNY and SVGAGI (reference sequence). This CDR3 reads CASSYSGLAAGELFF. As DNA, the CDR3 is TGTGCCAGCAGTTACTCCGGACTAGCGGCCGGGGAGCTGTTTTTT.

The gene calls are TRBV28 and TRBJ1-2; unclear D gene. Trimming removed 5 bases from V and 3 bases from J, with 10 bases in between. CDR3 length equals 13 residues. The germline V gene encodes CDR1 MDHEN and CDR2 SYDVKM. The CDR3 DNA sequence: TGTGCCAGCAGTGAACCTAGTCACTATGGCTACACCTTC. It codes for CASSEPSHYGYTF.

The V and J genes are TRBV7-9 and TRBJ1-5; D perhaps matches TRBD1 (6 bases). With 5 bases removed from V and 6 bases from J, the gap between germline ends came to 14 bases. CDR1 is SEHNR, CDR2 FQNEAQ, per germline (reference sequence). The CDR3 has 14 residues. The CDR3 reads CASSALSGAQPQHF. DNA of the CDR3: TGTGCCAGCAGCGCGCTCTCAGGGGCTCAGCCCCAGCATTTT.

The chain employs TRBV28 and TRBJ1-3, with a possible D match to TRBD1 (6 bases). Trimming left V 2 bases short and J 4 bases short, with 12 bases between. Germline V lookup: CDR1 MDHEN, CDR2 SYDVKM. This CDR3 region has 15 residues. In DNA form, the CDR3 reads TGTGCCAGCAGTTTAGGGGGGGCGGGAGGAAACACCATATATTTT. It encodes CASSLGGAGGNTIYF. Full variable domain (remainder filled in from reference TRBV28 and TRBJ1-3): DVKVTQSSRYLVKRTGEKVFLECVQDMDHENMFWYRQDPGLGLRLIYFSYDVKMKEKGDIPEGYSVSREKKERFSLILESASTNQTSMYLCASSLGGAGGNTIYFGEGSWLTVV.

V and J are TRBV10-2 and TRBJ1-1; maybe TRBD1 (5 bases). The V and J ends lost 8 bases and 2 bases respectively, with 18 bases between them. The CDR3 consists of 15 residues. CDR1 is WSHSY, CDR2 SAAADI, per germline. The CDR3 loop is CASGGFRQINTEAFF. As DNA, the CDR3 is TGCGCCAGCGGGGGGTTTAGACAAATCAACACTGAAGCTTTCTTT.

This chain links TRBV30 with TRBJ2-7, with TRBD1 matching over 11 bases. V shed 4 bases, J shed 2 bases, and the junction held 7 bases outside the gene matches. The CDR3 has 15 amino acids. From germline, CDR1 is GTSNPN and CDR2 SVGIG (reference sequence). CDR3 bases: TGTGCCTGGAACCCCGGGACAGGGGGTACCTACGAGCAGTACTTC. It encodes CAWNPGTGGTYEQYF.

The chain couples TRBV28 to TRBJ1-4; 7 nucleotides line up with TRBD1. CDR1 is MDHEN and CDR2 is SYDVKM in the germline V gene. J lost 7 bases, V lost 5 bases, and 4 bases had no gene match. The CDR3 has 13 residues. DNA of the CDR3: TGTGCCAGCAGTCGGGCAGGGGGTGAAAAACTGTTTTTT. Amino acids: CASSRAGGEKLFF.

J is TRBJ1-2 and V is TRBV2; 11 nucleotides match TRBD1. The V segment lost 6 bases and the J segment 4 bases; nucleotides outside the gene matches: 4. From germline, CDR1 is SNHLY and CDR2 FYNNEI. The CDR3 extends over 14 amino acids. This chain's CDR3 is CASSLGQGAYGYTF. The CDR3 coding sequence is TGTGCCAGCAGCCTCGGACAGGGGGCCTATGGCTACACCTTC.